This paragraph reports one T cell receptor (beta chain). V gave up 3 bases and J gave up 2 bases; unmatched junction bases: 0. This CDR3 region has 14 residues. CDR1 and CDR2 from the germline V gene are MNHNS and SASEGT. This sample was taken from a study of blood T cell repertoires in COVID-19. Study context: Sample material is recorded as cDNA or gDNA derived from T cells, B-cell-depleted T cells, or PBMCs.

Some clones are missing from TCRdb's copy, which holds only in-frame ones; the method was immunoSEQ multiplex PCR. The data show 150,000 to 200,000 clones, about 92% seen once. The receptor was isolated from a woman in her sixties or seventies with COVID-19, enrolled during active disease. The source material was peripheral blood. The chain uses TRBV6-1 and TRBJ2-1, with 8 bases fitting TRBD2. Here the CDR3 DNA reads TGTGCCAGCAGTGAGCGGGGGGCCTACAATGAGCAGTTCTTC. It is translated as CASSERGAYNEQFF.